These 17 T cell receptor beta chains share one sample of origin, sequenced in a study of low-dose radiotherapy and immunotherapy resistance in tumors. TRAV- and TRBV-specific primers primed first-strand cDNA, covering alpha and beta chains. The PCR that amplified TCRs ran for about 20 cycles, relying on a constant-region primer and a V-primer adapter. TCRdb fed the reads into MiXCR, producing one record per CDR3 protein. Among around 65,000 distinct CDR3 sequences listed, about a quarter were seen once. Time point of the sample: before trial treatment. The sample in question was PBMCs, obtained before treatment. These receptors originate from a male donor with rectosigmoid adenocarcinoma.

Turning to this clonotype: This sequence is one base from a far larger clone and is likely a read error. The V call is TRBV28, the J call TRBJ2-7, with a possible D match to TRBD1 (6 bases). Matching the DNA end better, TRBJ2-5 makes the J call doubtful. The CDR3 length is 17 residues. The germline CDR1 and CDR2 sequences are MDHEN and SYDVKM. DNA for the CDR3: TGTGCCAACAGTTTCAGGCTTTTGGGGGCCGCACAAGAGACCCAGTACTTC. This codes for CANSFRLLGAAQETQYF.

This clonotype was counted a few times. This likely came from a read error, as a far larger clone is one base away. V is TRBV11-3 and J is TRBJ2-7; 14 bases are shared with TRBD2. CDR3 length equals 18 residues. V lost 0 bases, J lost 7 bases, and 11 bases stayed unmatched. Germline V gene lookup returns CDR1 SGHNT and CDR2 YENEEA. The CDR3 here is CASSLDQSGTSGGNEQYF. The CDR3 DNA sequence: TGTGCCAGCAGCTTAGACCAGAGCGGGACTAGCGGGGGCAATGAGCAGTACTTC.

Remarks on this clonotype: An end of the junction differs from the germline gene, which may be a read error. The rearrangement links TRBV5-3 to TRBJ2-3; TRBD2 matches 9 bases. TRBV5-3 is placed among ORFs of uncertain function. The CDR3 contains 19 residues. DNA of the CDR3: TGTGCCAGCAGCTTGGTAGTAGCGGGAGTGGTCGGGTTTACAGATACGCAGTATTTT. As protein: CASSLVVAGVVGFTDTQYF.

Sample share makes this clonotype medium-sized. The rearrangement links TRBV6-5 to TRBJ1-2, with TRBD1 as a possible D gene (5 bases). The CDR3 runs 13 residues. CDR1 and CDR2 (germline): MNHEY, SVGAGI. Between the trimmed V and J ends, which lost 6 bases and 7 bases, there was a span of 15 bases. CDR3: CASRGEAVRGYTF. The CDR3 DNA reads TGTGCCAGCAGGGGGGAGGCTGTGCGTGGCTACACCTTC.

This clonotype was seen repeatedly, ten times or more. The chain carries TRBV28 and TRBJ1-5; a weak D match, TRBD1 (5 bases). This CDR3 has 16 residues. V lost 6 bases, J lost 4 bases, and 19 bases lay in between. Per the germline V gene, CDR1 is MDHEN and CDR2 is SYDVKM. CDR3 protein: CASRARGRSLNQPQHF. The CDR3 bases are TGTGCCAGCAGGGCTCGGGGACGGTCCTTAAATCAGCCCCAGCATTTT.

This clonotype came up many times. The chain's CDR3 is CASSLATGGRNEQYF. The CDR3 nucleotides are TGTGCCAGCAGCTTAGCGACAGGGGGAAGAAACGAGCAGTACTTC. The gene calls are TRBV7-7 and TRBJ2-7; the match to TRBD1 covers 9 bases. The V gene's germline CDR1 is SSHAT and CDR2 FNYEAQ (reference sequence). The CDR3 is 15 residues long. V gave up 0 bases and J gave up 5 bases; unmatched junction bases: 5.

This clonotype was detected many times. CDR3 in amino acids: CASSPDRDHYEQYF. The DNA for the CDR3 is TGCGCCAGCAGCCCGGACAGGGACCACTACGAGCAGTACTTC. V is TRBV4-3 and J is TRBJ2-7, with 8 bases identical to TRBD1. Trimming at V came to 4 bases and at J to 3 bases, leaving 5 bases not matched to a gene. Germline V gene data show CDR1 as LGHNA and CDR2 as YSLEER. This CDR3 comprises 14 residues.

This clonotype was counted at least ten times. The CDR3 loop is CASSPGQFSEQYF. In nucleotides, the CDR3 is TGCGCCAGCAGCCCGGGACAGTTTTCCGAGCAGTACTTC. The rearrangement joins TRBV5-1 to TRBJ2-7, with 7 nucleotides matching TRBD1. The CDR3 has 13 amino acids. Germline V gene sequence: CDR1 SGHRS, CDR2 YFSETQ. V dropped 4 bases and J dropped 6; count of bases not matched to a gene: 7.

The chain carries TRBV6-6 and TRBJ1-2, with 9 bases identical to TRBD1. Germline-derived CDR1 and CDR2 are MNHNY and SVGAGI (reference sequence). CDR3 size: 15 residues. V was clipped by 7 bases and J by 5 bases; unmatched bases: 11. CDR3 nucleotide sequence: TGTGCCAGCACCCAGATGACAGGGGGTCTTTATGGCTACACCTTC. Translating gives CASTQMTGGLYGYTF.

A remark on this clonotype: A far larger clone is off by one base, so a read error is likely. The chain has TRBV9 and TRBJ2-1, with unresolved D. Looked up from germline, CDR1 is SGDLS and CDR2 is YYNGEE. The CDR3 is 14 amino acids. V was cut by 0 bases and J by 10 bases, with 14 bases left in between. In DNA, the CDR3 is TGTGCCAGCAGCGTAGCGCCAGACTCCAACGAGCAGTTCTTC. This sequence encodes CASSVAPDSNEQFF.

This clonotype has ten or more counts. The genes are TRBV18 and TRBJ1-4; 9 nucleotides align to TRBD1. V lost 3 bases and J lost 7; bases outside the gene matches: 6. The CDR3 runs 15 residues. Germline lookup yields CDR1 KGHSH and CDR2 LQKENI. The CDR3 loop is CASSPPGQGSEKLFF. The CDR3, as DNA: TGTGCCAGCTCACCTCCGGGACAGGGAAGTGAAAAACTGTTTTTT.

Here the CDR3 DNA reads TGTGCCAGCTCACCATTAGCGGGAGCAAGCAATGAGCAGTTCTTC. It yields the protein CASSPLAGASNEQFF. This chain links TRBV18 with TRBJ2-1; 9 nucleotides align to TRBD2. The CDR3 is made up of 15 amino acids. The J segment lost 6 bases and the V segment lost 2 bases, leaving 5 bases of the junction unmatched. CDR1 is KGHSH, CDR2 LQKENI, per germline.

In this sample, this clonotype turned up many times. The chain carries TRBV20-1 and TRBJ2-2; the D is unclear. Germline CDR1 reads DFQATT; CDR2 reads SNEGSKA (reference sequence). This CDR3 is built from 15 residues. Between the trimmed V and J ends, which lost 2 bases and 2 bases, there was a span of 12 bases. The CDR3 nucleotides are TGCAGTGCTAGAACTCTCGGGTTCAACACCGGGGAGCTGTTTTTT. It encodes CSARTLGFNTGELFF.

Ten or more counts support this clonotype. The chain recombines TRBV4-1 with TRBJ2-7; the match to TRBD1 covers 10 bases. The ends lost 4 bases at V and 4 bases at J; junction bases unmatched: 4. Germline V gives CDR1 MGHRA, CDR2 YSYEKL. There are 14 residues in the CDR3. CDR3 bases: TGCGCCAGCAGCCGAGACAGGGGGCCTTACGAGCAGTACTTC. Its protein product is CASSRDRGPYEQYF.

This clonotype was found many times. The CDR3 DNA follows: TGCAGTGAAAGATCCGGAAGTAACGTCTATGGCTACACCTTC. Translation: CSERSGSNVYGYTF. This chain joins TRBV20-1 and TRBJ1-2; no reliable D call. Germline V gene data show CDR1 as DFQATT and CDR2 as SNEGSKA (reference sequence). The CDR3 is 14 residues long. V shed 7 bases and J shed 4 bases, with 19 bases lying between them.

This clonotype has just one count. This chain links TRBV6-8 with TRBJ2-7; the match to TRBD2 covers 8 bases. CDR3 length: 16 residues. CDR1 and CDR2 from the germline V gene are MNHGY and SAAAGT. With 5 bases clipped from V and 2 bases from J, the junction kept 11 bases outside the gene matches. The CDR3 spells CASSRIPSGRAYEQYF. CDR3 bases: TGTGCCAGCAGTAGAATCCCATCCGGGAGGGCCTACGAGCAGTACTTC.

This clonotype was detected ten times or more. The V and J genes are TRBV28 and TRBJ1-6; 7 positions match TRBD1. Germline assignment: CDR1 MDHEN and CDR2 SYDVKM. The CDR3 loop spans 13 amino acids. Unmatched junction bases numbered 5, after V lost 9 bases and J lost 6 bases. In nucleotides, the CDR3 is TGTGCCAGTTGGGGACAGATTAATTCACCCCTCCACTTT. This codes for CASWGQINSPLHF. The entire variable domain, with the rest obtained from reference TRBV28 and TRBJ1-6, is as follows: DVKVTQSSRYLVKRTGEKVFLECVQDMDHENMFWYRQDPGLGLRLIYFSYDVKMKEKGDIPEGYSVSREKKERFSLILESASTNQTSMYLCASWGQINSPLHFGNGTRLTVT.